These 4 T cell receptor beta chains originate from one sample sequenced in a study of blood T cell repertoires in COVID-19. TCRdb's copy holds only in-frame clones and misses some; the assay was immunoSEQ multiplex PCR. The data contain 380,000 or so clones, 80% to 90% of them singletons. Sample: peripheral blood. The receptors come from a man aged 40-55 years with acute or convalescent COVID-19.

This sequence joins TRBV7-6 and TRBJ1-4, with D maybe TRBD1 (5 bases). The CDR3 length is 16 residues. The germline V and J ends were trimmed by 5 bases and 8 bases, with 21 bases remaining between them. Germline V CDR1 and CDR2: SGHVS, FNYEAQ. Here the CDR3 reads CASSHRGGSVGEKLFF. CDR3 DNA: TGTGCCAGCAGCCATCGGGGGGGAAGTGTCGGCGAAAAACTGTTTTTT.

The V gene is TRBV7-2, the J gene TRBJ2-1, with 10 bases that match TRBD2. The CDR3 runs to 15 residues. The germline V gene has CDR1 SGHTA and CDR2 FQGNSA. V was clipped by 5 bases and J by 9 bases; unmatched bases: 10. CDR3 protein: CASSNRASGRAEQFF. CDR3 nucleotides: TGTGCCAGCAGCAACCGGGCTAGCGGGAGAGCTGAGCAGTTCTTC.

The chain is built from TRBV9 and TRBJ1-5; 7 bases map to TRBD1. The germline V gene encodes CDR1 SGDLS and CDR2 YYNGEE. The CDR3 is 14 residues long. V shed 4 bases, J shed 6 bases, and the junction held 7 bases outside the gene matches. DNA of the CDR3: TGTGCCAGCAGCATCGGACAGGAGCTTCAGCCCCAGCATTTT. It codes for CASSIGQELQPQHF.

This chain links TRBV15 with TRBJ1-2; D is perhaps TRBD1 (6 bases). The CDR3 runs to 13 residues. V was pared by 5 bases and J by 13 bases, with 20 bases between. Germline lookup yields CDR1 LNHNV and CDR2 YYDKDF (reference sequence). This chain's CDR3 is CATSPRRTESITF. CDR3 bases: TGTGCCACCAGCCCGAGGAGGACAGAAAGCATCACCTTC.